Shown below are 6 T cell receptor beta chains from a single sample sequenced in a study of T cells after yellow fever vaccination. MiXCR, applied by TCRdb to the 5' RACE reads, yields one record per CDR3 protein. The sample shows 300,000 to 450,000 distinct CDR3 sequences, about 6% of them seen only once. The sample was PBMCs, taken 5 days after the yellow fever booster vaccination. The receptors stem from a man aged 30-40 years who received the YFV17D yellow fever vaccine.

This clonotype came up a few times. The chain employs TRBV7-3 and TRBJ2-1, with 7 bases identical to TRBD1. Losses at the gene ends were 5 bases for V and 11 bases for J; bases not matched to a gene: 6. This CDR3 contains 12 residues. From germline, CDR1 is SGHTA and CDR2 FQGTGA. This chain's CDR3 is CASSPSGGKQFF. For the CDR3, the DNA is TGTGCCAGCAGCCCGTCAGGGGGAAAGCAGTTCTTC.

This clonotype was seen more than once but under ten times. The rearrangement uses TRBV20-1 and TRBJ2-5; TRBD2 might be the D (5 bases). Germline loops: CDR1 DFQATT, CDR2 SNEGSKA (reference sequence). V gave up 2 bases and J gave up 1 base, with 14 bases separating them. The CDR3 extends over 15 amino acids. CDR3 in DNA: TGCAGTGCTAGACCGGGGAGAGCCCTCCAAGAGACCCAGTACTTC. This translates into CSARPGRALQETQYF.

This clonotype has more than one count but fewer than ten. The chain links TRBV12-3 or TRBV12-4 to TRBJ2-5; D is perhaps TRBD2 (5 bases). V shed 3 bases and J shed 3 bases, with 20 bases lying between them. This CDR3 comprises 17 residues. The CDR3 coding sequence is TGTGCCAGCAGTTTTGATTTCGGGATCGAAAATGAAGAGACCCAGTACTTC. Its protein is CASSFDFGIENEETQYF.

This clonotype appeared many times. The chain uses TRBV11-2 and TRBJ2-2; the D gene is possibly TRBD2 (8 bases). With 2 bases removed from V and 7 bases from J, the gap between germline ends came to 14 bases. CDR3 length: 15 residues. Germline V lookup: CDR1 SGHAT, CDR2 FQNNGV. For the CDR3, the DNA is TGTGCCAGCAGCTTATACGGGGGGGACAGCGGGGAGCTGTTTTTT. It specifies CASSLYGGDSGELFF. Variable domain in full (rest from reference TRBV11-2 and TRBJ2-2): EAGVAQSPRYKIIEKRQSVAFWCNPISGHATLYWYQQILGQGPKLLIQFQNNGVVDDSQLPKDRFSAERLKGVDSTLKIQPAKLEDSAVYLCASSLYGGDSGELFFGEGSRLTVL.

There are many counts of this clonotype. The chain is built from TRBV10-3 and TRBJ2-2; D uncertain. The CDR3 spans 14 residues. Per the germline V gene, CDR1 is ENHRY and CDR2 is SYGVKD. V dropped 0 bases and J dropped 6 bases, with 8 bases sitting between them. The CDR3 DNA is TGTGCCATCAGTGAGTCGTGGTGGTCCGGGGAGCTGTTTTTT. Its translation: CAISESWWSGELFF.

The chain links TRBV10-2 to TRBJ2-5; tentatively, D is TRBD2 (5 bases). The V gene's germline CDR1 is WSHSY and CDR2 SAAADI. The CDR3 has 12 amino acids. V gave up 8 bases and J gave up 3 bases, with 10 bases separating them. CDR3 loop: CASRRAEETQYF. CDR3 bases: TGCGCCAGCCGGCGGGCTGAAGAGACCCAGTACTTC.